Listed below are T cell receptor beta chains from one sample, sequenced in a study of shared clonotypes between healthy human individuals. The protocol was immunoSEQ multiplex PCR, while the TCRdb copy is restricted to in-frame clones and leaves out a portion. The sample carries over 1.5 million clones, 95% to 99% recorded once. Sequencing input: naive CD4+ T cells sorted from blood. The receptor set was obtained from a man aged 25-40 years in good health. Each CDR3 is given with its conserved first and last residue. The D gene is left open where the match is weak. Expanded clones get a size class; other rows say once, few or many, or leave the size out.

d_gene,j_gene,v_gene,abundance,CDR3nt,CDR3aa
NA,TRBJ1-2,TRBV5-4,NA,TGTGCCAGCAGCTTGGTTTCCCAGGTCCGGCGGTATGGCTACACCTTC,CASSLVSQVRRYGYTF
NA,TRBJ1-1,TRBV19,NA,TGTGCCACCCCTATAATACGGGAAGACACTGAAGCTTTCTTT,CATPIIREDTEAFF
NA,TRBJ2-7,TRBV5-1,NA,TGCGCCAGCAGCCCCAGGGCCCCCCGAGACTACGAGCAGTACTTC,CASSPRAPRDYEQYF
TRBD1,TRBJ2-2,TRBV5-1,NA,TGCGCCAGCAGCCATGACAGGGGGGTCACCGGGGAGCTGTTTTTT,CASSHDRGVTGELFF
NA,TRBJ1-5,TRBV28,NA,TGTGCCAGCAGCGGGACACAAGGGCATCAGCCCCAGCATTTT,CASSGTQGHQPQHF
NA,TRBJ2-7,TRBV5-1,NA,TGCGCCAGCAGCTTGGAGGAGGGCAGGAGCTACGAGCAGTACTTC,CASSLEEGRSYEQYF
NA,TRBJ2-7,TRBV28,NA,TGTGCCAGCAGCTTAGGGGGGTACGAGCAGTACTTC,CASSLGGYEQYF
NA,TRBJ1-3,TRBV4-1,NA,TGCGCCAGCAGCCAAGTCCCTGGAAACACCATATATTTT,CASSQVPGNTIYF
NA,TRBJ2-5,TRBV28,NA,TGTGCCAGCAGTTTCCTCAGGGGGACCCAGTACTTC,CASSFLRGTQYF
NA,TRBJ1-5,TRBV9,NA,TGTGCCAGCAGCGTAGGTCCGGAGTCCAATCAGCCCCAGCATTTT,CASSVGPESNQPQHF
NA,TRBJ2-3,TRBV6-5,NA,TGTGCCAGCAGTTACTCTGGGGGTTCAGGAACAGATACGCAGTATTTT,CASSYSGGSGTDTQYF
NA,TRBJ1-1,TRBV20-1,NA,TGCAGTGCGCGGGTGGGTACTGAAGCTTTCTTT,CSARVGTEAFF
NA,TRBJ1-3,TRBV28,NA,TGTGCCAGCAGCTCCGGAGGTTCAGATCGTTTCTCTGGAAACACCATATATTTT,CASSSGGSDRFSGNTIYF
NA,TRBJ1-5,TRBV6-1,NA,TGTGCCAGCACTCCGGGAGGAGGGGGCAATCAGCCCCAGCATTTT,CASTPGGGGNQPQHF
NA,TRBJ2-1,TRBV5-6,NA,TGTGCCAGCAGCTTGGACCTTTTTAGCTCCTACAATGAGCAGTTCTTC,CASSLDLFSSYNEQFF
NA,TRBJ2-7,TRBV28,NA,TGTGCCAGCAGTTACACCCTCTCCTACGAGCAGTACTTC,CASSYTLSYEQYF
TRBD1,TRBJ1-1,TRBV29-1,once,TGCAGCGTTGAGAAACACAGGGGGGAGAATACTGAAGCTTTCTTT,CSVEKHRGENTEAFF
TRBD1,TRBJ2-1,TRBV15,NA,TGTGCCACCAGCACCAGGGACAGGGTCCGGCTAAATGAGCAGTTCTTC,CATSTRDRVRLNEQFF
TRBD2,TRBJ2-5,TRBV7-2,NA,TGTGCCAGCAGCTTAGGTCCACCGGGGCGGGAGGTGGAAGAGACCCAGTACTTC,CASSLGPPGREVEETQYF
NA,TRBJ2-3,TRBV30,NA,TGTGCCTGGGGCAGGAATGCAGATACGCAGTATTTT,CAWGRNADTQYF
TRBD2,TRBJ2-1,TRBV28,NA,TGTGCCAGCAGTCCTCTAGCGGGAGGGCCGGGTTACAATGAGCAGTTCTTC,CASSPLAGGPGYNEQFF
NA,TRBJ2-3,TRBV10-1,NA,TGCGCCAGCAGTGAGTCAGGGCTGGGGACGCAGTATTTT,CASSESGLGTQYF
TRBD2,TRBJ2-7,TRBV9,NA,TGTGCCAGCAGCGCCCGGAGCGGGATAGACTACGAGCAGTACTTC,CASSARSGIDYEQYF
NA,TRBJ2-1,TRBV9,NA,TGTGCCAGCAGCGTAGCAAACCCGTCGGTAAATGAGCAGTTCTTC,CASSVANPSVNEQFF
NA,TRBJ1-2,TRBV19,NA,TGTGCCAGTAGTATGGAGCCAGGGGTAAACTATGGCTACACCTTC,CASSMEPGVNYGYTF
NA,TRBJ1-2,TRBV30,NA,TGTGCCTGGAGAAACAACCTAAGTGGCTACACCTTC,CAWRNNLSGYTF
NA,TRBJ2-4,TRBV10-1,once,TGCGCCAGCAGTGAGTCCACCAACCTACTAGCCAAAAACATTCAGTACTTC,CASSESTNLLAKNIQYF
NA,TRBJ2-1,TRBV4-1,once,TGCGCCAGCACCCAAACACCCTATTACAATGAGCAGTTCTTC,CASTQTPYYNEQFF
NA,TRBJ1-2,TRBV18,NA,TGTGCCAGCTCCTCCCCAACTAGGGGTGGAGTTGGCTACACCTTC,CASSSPTRGGVGYTF
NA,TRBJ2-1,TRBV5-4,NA,TGTGCCAGCAGCGCTGCATTCAATGAGCAGTTCTTC,CASSAAFNEQFF
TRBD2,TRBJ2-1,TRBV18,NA,TGTGCCAGCTCAGCGGCTAGCGGGAGGGGCGGGCACAATGAGCAGTTCTTC,CASSAASGRGGHNEQFF
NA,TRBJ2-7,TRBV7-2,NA,TGTGCCACAAGTCAGTCCCTCTACGAGCAGTACTTC,CATSQSLYEQYF
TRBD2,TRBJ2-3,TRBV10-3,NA,TGTGCCATCAGACCCGGGACTAGCGCTAGCACAGATACGCAGTATTTT,CAIRPGTSASTDTQYF
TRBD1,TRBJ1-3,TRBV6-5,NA,TGTGCCAGCAGTTACTCGACAGGGACTGGAAACACCATATATTTT,CASSYSTGTGNTIYF
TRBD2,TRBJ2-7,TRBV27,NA,TGTGCCAGCAGTTTATCGCGGCTAGCGGGAGGAATATCCTACGAGCAGTACTTC,CASSLSRLAGGISYEQYF
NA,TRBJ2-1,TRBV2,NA,TGTGCCAGCAGTGAAGAAAGCATGAAGTTCTTC,CASSEESMKFF
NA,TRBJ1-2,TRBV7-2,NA,TGTGCCAGCAGCTCCTTCTGGACAGCCTCCTATGGCTACACCTTC,CASSSFWTASYGYTF
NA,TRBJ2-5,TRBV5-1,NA,TGCGCCAGCAGCTTGAGTCTCTTCCAAGAGACCCAGTACTTC,CASSLSLFQETQYF
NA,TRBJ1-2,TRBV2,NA,TGTGCCAGCGAAGGGGATGGCTACACCTTC,CASEGDGYTF
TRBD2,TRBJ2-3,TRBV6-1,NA,TGTGCCAGCAGTGAAGTAGCGGGAGGAAAATCAGATACGCAGTATTTT,CASSEVAGGKSDTQYF
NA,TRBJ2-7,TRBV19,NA,TGTGCCAGTAGCATTCACAAGGCAGGTTACGAGCAGTACTTC,CASSIHKAGYEQYF
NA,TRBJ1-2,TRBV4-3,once,TGCGCCAGCAGCCAAGATTGGGGGAAACCCGACTATGGCTACACCTTC,CASSQDWGKPDYGYTF
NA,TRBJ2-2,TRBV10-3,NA,TGTGCCATCAGTGAGTTTAACACCGGGGAGCTGTTTTTT,CAISEFNTGELFF
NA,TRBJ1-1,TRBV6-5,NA,TGTGCCAGCAGCCGTGGACGGGACACTGAAGCTTTCTTT,CASSRGRDTEAFF
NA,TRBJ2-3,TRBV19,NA,TGTGCCAGTAGTGGGGGGCTCACAGATACGCAGTATTTT,CASSGGLTDTQYF
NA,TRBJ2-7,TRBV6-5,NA,TGTGCCAGCAGTTACACCAGACTGGGGGAGCAGTACTTC,CASSYTRLGEQYF
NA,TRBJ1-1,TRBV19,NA,TGTGCCAGTAGTATAAGGGTAACCACTAGTAGAACTGAAGCTTTCTTT,CASSIRVTTSRTEAFF
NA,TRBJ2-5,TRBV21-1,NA,TGTGCCAGCAGCAACGCAAAAGGACTACAGGGGGCCCGGTGGGCCCAAGAGACCCAGTACTTC,CASSNAKGLQGARWAQETQYF
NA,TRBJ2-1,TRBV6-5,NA,TGTGCCAGCAGTTATACAGGGTACAATGAGCAGTTCTTC,CASSYTGYNEQFF
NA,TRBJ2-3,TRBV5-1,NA,TGCGCCAGCAGCTCCTGGGAGAGATCAGATACGCAGTATTTT,CASSSWERSDTQYF
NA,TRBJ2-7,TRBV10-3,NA,TGTGCCATCAGTGACCCCGCCAGACCCTACGAGCAGTACTTC,CAISDPARPYEQYF
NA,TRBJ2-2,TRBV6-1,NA,TGTGCCAGCAGTGAAGGGGCAGGGATCGGGGAGCTGTTTTTT,CASSEGAGIGELFF
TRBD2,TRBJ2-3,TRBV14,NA,TGTGCCAGCAGCTATACGACTAGCGGCACAGATACGCAGTATTTT,CASSYTTSGTDTQYF
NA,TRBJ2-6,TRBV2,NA,TGTGCCAGCAGTCTTTATGGCTCTGGGGCCAACGTCCTGACTTTC,CASSLYGSGANVLTF